Presented here are 7 T cell receptor beta chains from one specimen sequenced in a study of CD8+ T cells in alopecia areata. Isolated RNA was reverse transcribed into cDNA used as the sequencing template. Sequencing used immunoSEQ multiplex PCR; TCRdb keeps in-frame clones, though not all of them. This table has more than 150,000 clones, 51% appearing once. Noted treatment: oral pan-JAK inhibitor, 5-10 mg twice daily. The source was CD8+ T cells sorted from blood, collected around week 54, from a patient treated with tofacitinib. Source of these receptors: a human donor with alopecia areata.

V gene TRBV9 combines with J gene TRBJ2-2; D call uncertain. The CDR3 has 14 residues. Germline CDR1 is SGDLS and CDR2 is YYNGEE. Trimming cost V 0 bases and J 7 bases, with 10 bases left between them. As DNA, the CDR3 is TGTGCCAGCAGCGTAGAAGGGCGCGGCGGGGAGCTGTTTTTT. Translating it yields CASSVEGRGGELFF.

CDR3 nucleotide sequence: TGTGCCAGCAGCCATCGAGGACCCTACAATGAGCAGTTCTTC. Amino acid sequence: CASSHRGPYNEQFF. The chain employs TRBV13 and TRBJ2-1; D unclear. Germline V gene lookup returns CDR1 PRHDT and CDR2 FYEKMQ (reference sequence). The V gene lost 5 bases and the J gene lost 2 bases, with 10 bases spanning the gap. The CDR3 contains 14 residues.

This chain links TRBV27 with TRBJ1-2; 7 bases align to TRBD1. After removal of 5 bases from V and 0 bases from J, the junction contained 3 bases not matched to a gene. CDR1 and CDR2 from the germline V gene are MNHEY and SMNVEV (reference sequence). The CDR3 is made up of 14 amino acids. The CDR3, as DNA: TGTGCCAGCAGTCTAGGACAGGCTAACTATGGCTACACCTTC. Translated, it gives CASSLGQANYGYTF.

The J gene is TRBJ1-6, the V gene TRBV9, with 11 positions matching TRBD1. Losses at the gene ends were 4 bases for V and 7 bases for J; bases not matched to a gene: 4. The CDR3 covers 15 residues. Germline loops: CDR1 SGDLS, CDR2 YYNGEE. The chain's CDR3 is CASSFGTGGNSPLHF. CDR3 nucleotide sequence: TGTGCCAGCAGCTTCGGGACAGGGGGAAATTCACCCCTCCACTTT.

The chain couples TRBV11-1 to TRBJ2-1; 11 bases fit TRBD2. Germline trimming cut 0 bases from V and 8 bases from J; bases unmatched to any gene: 6. The CDR3 has 16 amino acids. Per the germline V gene, CDR1 is SGHAT and CDR2 is FQDESV (reference sequence). For the CDR3, the DNA is TGTGCCAGCAGCTTAGCGCGTAGCGGGGGGGCCTATGAGCAGTTCTTC. This codes for CASSLARSGGAYEQFF. Full variable domain (remainder filled in from reference TRBV11-1 and TRBJ2-1): EAEVAQSPRYKITEKSQAVAFWCDPISGHATLYWYRQILGQGPELLVQFQDESVVDDSQLPKDRFSAERLKGVDSTLKIQPAELGDSAMYLCASSLARSGGAYEQFFGPGTRLTVL.

The chain joins TRBV7-2 to TRBJ1-2; D might be TRBD1 (5 bases). Germline V gives CDR1 SGHTA, CDR2 FQGNSA. V was trimmed by 1 base and J by 8 bases, leaving 11 bases between them. The CDR3 runs 13 residues. The CDR3 loop is CASSLDRGGGYTF. In DNA form, the CDR3 reads TGTGCCAGCAGCTTAGACCGGGGCGGGGGCTACACCTTC.

In DNA form, the CDR3 reads TGCAGTGCCTCGAGGCGAGGGCAGTACTTC. Translating gives CSASRRGQYF. The chain has TRBV20-1 and TRBJ2-7; no clear D gene. Germline-derived CDR1 and CDR2 are DFQATT and SNEGSKA (reference sequence). This CDR3 has 10 residues. Trimming shortened V by 6 bases and J by 9 bases, and 12 bases separated the two germline ends.